The clone carrying this T cell receptor beta chain was picked up a small number of times. The CDR3 extends over 15 amino acids. V lost 3 bases and J lost 4; bases outside the gene matches: 6. The germline gives CDR1 WNHNN, CDR2 SYGVQD (reference sequence). The data originate from a study of blood T cell repertoires in COVID-19. About the research overall: Samples came from the United States, Italy and Spain, spanning acute and convalescent COVID-19. T cells, B-cell-depleted T cells, or PBMCs provided the cDNA or gDNA that served as material.

Per the original methods: Amplifying reference gene primers gave estimates of nucleated cell counts. Produced via immunoSEQ multiplex PCR; TCRdb's table is partial and in-frame only. D and trimming come from the DNA, and the V and J calls and clone size come from that table. The repertoire holds 60,000 to 70,000 clones, with over 75% as singletons. The chain combines TRBV10-1 with TRBJ2-1; 7 bases agree with TRBD2. The sample was peripheral blood. This sequence was found in a man aged 50-59 years with acute or convalescent COVID-19. Here the CDR3 DNA reads TGCGCCAGCAGTGAAGATCCGGGGGGATACAATGAGCAGTTCTTC. Translation: CASSEDPGGYNEQFF.